The 17 T cell receptor beta chains reported below all come from one sample, sequenced in a study of T-cell memory formation after mild COVID-19. TCRdb re-called the 5' RACE reads with MiXCR, one entry per CDR3 protein. The sample has around 100,000 distinct CDR3 sequences, about a fifth seen once; the top ten hold about 38%. What was sequenced was PBMCs or a T cell subset sorted from them (not recorded which). The receptors stem from a man between 18 and 29 years old who had mild COVID-19 (a few samples of this study predate the infection). Cell type and time point are not known.

V and J are TRBV19 and TRBJ1-5; D is unclear. The germline CDR1 and CDR2 sequences are LNHDA and SQIVND (reference sequence). The CDR3 spans 13 residues. V was clipped by 5 bases and J by 3 bases, with 8 bases between them. CDR3 nucleotides: TGTGCCAGTAGTCGTGGGGACAATCAGCCCCAGCATTTT. Translating it yields CASSRGDNQPQHF. Full variable domain (rest looked up from reference TRBV19 and TRBJ1-5): DGGITQSPKYLFRKEGQNVTLSCEQNLNHDAMYWYRQDPGQGLRLIYYSQIVNDFQKGDIAEGYSVSREKKESFPLTVTSAQKNPTAFYLCASSRGDNQPQHFGDGTRLSIL.

This clonotype was found a few times. The chain uses TRBV29-1 and TRBJ2-7, with D possibly matching TRBD1 (5 bases). The ends were cut back, 5 bases at V and 2 bases at J, with 19 bases in the middle. This CDR3 is 15 amino acids long. Germline lookup yields CDR1 SQVTM and CDR2 ANQGSEA. The CDR3 spells CSVTIRENFPYEQYF. For the CDR3, the DNA is TGCAGCGTTACAATCAGGGAAAATTTCCCCTACGAGCAGTACTTC.

The CDR3 DNA reads TGTGCCAGCAGCCAAGATCGGAAGGGTTGGGACACTGAAGCTTTCTTT. Its protein product is CASSQDRKGWDTEAFF. The chain is built from TRBV3-1 and TRBJ1-1; D is ambiguous. The germline V and J ends were trimmed by 0 bases and 3 bases, with 14 bases remaining between them. This CDR3 has 16 residues. The germline CDR1 and CDR2 sequences are LGHDT and YNNKEL (reference sequence).

The chain carries TRBV19 and TRBJ1-5; TRBD1 might be the D (6 bases). CDR3 length: 13 residues. V shed 9 bases and J shed 3 bases, with 12 bases lying between them. The germline gives CDR1 LNHDA, CDR2 SQIVND (reference sequence). CDR3: CASEQGYNQPQHF. The CDR3 nucleotides are TGTGCCAGCGAACAGGGATACAATCAGCCCCAGCATTTT.

This clonotype was observed a few times. The J gene is TRBJ1-2, the V gene TRBV6-1; D remains ambiguous. The CDR3 sequence is 13 residues long. Per germline, CDR1 MNHNS and CDR2 SASEGT. V lost 7 bases, J lost 3 bases, and 12 bases lay in between. As DNA, the CDR3 is TGTGCCAGCACCGAAGATGTCGACTATGGCTACACCTTC. This encodes CASTEDVDYGYTF.

CDR3 loop: CASSQVVSPETQYF. In nucleotides, the CDR3 is TGCGCCAGCAGCCAGGTCGTCTCCCCGGAGACCCAGTACTTC. The gene calls are TRBV4-3 and TRBJ2-5; D uncertain. Deletions cut 3 bases from V and 5 bases from J, with 13 bases between. Germline values: CDR1 LGHNA, CDR2 YSLEER. The CDR3 has 14 amino acids.

This chain joins TRBV6-6 and TRBJ1-5, with TRBD1 matching 7 bases. Germline assignment: CDR1 MNHNY and CDR2 SVGAGI (reference sequence). This CDR3 contains 13 residues. The junction had 3 bases not matched to a gene; V was cut back by 4 bases and J by 6 bases. The CDR3 coding sequence is TGTGCCAGCAGTTCAGGGGGTTCTCAGCCCCAGCATTTT. This encodes CASSSGGSQPQHF.

Many counts were recorded for this clonotype. The chain is built from TRBV3-1 and TRBJ2-3; TRBD2 matches 8 bases. J gave up 1 base and V 2 bases, and 8 bases lay outside the gene matches. The CDR3 is made up of 17 amino acids. The germline CDR1 and CDR2 sequences are LGHDT and YNNKEL (reference sequence). This chain's CDR3 is CASSQTTSGSRTDTQYF. The CDR3 DNA is TGTGCCAGCAGCCAAACCACTAGCGGTTCCCGCACAGATACGCAGTATTTT.

V and J are TRBV7-9 and TRBJ2-5; perhaps TRBD1 as D (6 bases). The CDR3 has 13 amino acids. The germline CDR1 and CDR2 sequences are SEHNR and FQNEAQ (reference sequence). Trimming removed 5 bases from V and 4 bases from J, with 11 bases in between. The CDR3 here is CASSPTGTETQYF. The CDR3 coding sequence is TGTGCCAGCAGCCCAACAGGGACAGAGACCCAGTACTTC.

This rearrangement joins TRBV4-1 to TRBJ2-1, with D hard to call. Trimming shortened V by 0 bases and J by 9 bases, and 9 bases separated the two germline ends. Germline V gene lookup returns CDR1 MGHRA and CDR2 YSYEKL. The CDR3 totals 13 residues. CDR3 coding DNA: TGCGCCAGCAGCCAAGAGCGTCTAGGTGAGCAGTTCTTC. Its protein product is CASSQERLGEQFF.

This chain connects TRBV2 to TRBJ1-4, with D possibly matching TRBD1 (5 bases). The CDR3 contains 12 residues. Germline loops: CDR1 SNHLY, CDR2 FYNNEI. V was trimmed by 8 bases and J by 4 bases, leaving 8 bases between them. The DNA of the CDR3 is TGTGCCAGCGGGGGATTTAATGAAAAACTGTTTTTT. It is translated as CASGGFNEKLFF.

The chain recombines TRBV4-2 with TRBJ2-7; 11 bases map to TRBD1. From germline, CDR1 is LGHNA and CDR2 YNFKEQ. CDR3 length: 14 residues. V was pared by 1 base and J by 6 bases, with 2 bases of the junction left unmatched. CDR3 protein: CASSQGTGGREQYF. As DNA, the CDR3 is TGTGCCAGCAGCCAAGGGACAGGGGGCCGCGAGCAGTACTTC.

This clonotype came up a few times. The rearrangement uses TRBV4-3 and TRBJ2-1; 7 bases align to TRBD2. Trimming removed 0 bases from V and 14 bases from J; junction bases left unmatched: 13. Germline CDR1 LGHNA, CDR2 YSLEER. This CDR3 spans 15 amino acids. CDR3 sequence: CASSQDRREGTNKFF. The CDR3 DNA is TGCGCCAGCAGCCAAGATCGTAGGGAAGGGACTAATAAGTTCTTC.

V usage is TRBV7-8 and J usage is TRBJ2-5, with 9 bases aligning to TRBD2. V shed 8 bases and J 3 bases; nucleotides not matched to a gene: 16. The CDR3 loop spans 17 amino acids. Germline V lookup: CDR1 SGHVS, CDR2 FQNEAQ. The CDR3 DNA is TGTGCCAGCCTTAGCACTCTGGCGGGGGGGCTTGAAGAGACCCAGTACTTC. It encodes CASLSTLAGGLEETQYF.

The chain uses TRBV12-3 or TRBV12-4 and TRBJ2-7; D gene unclear. This CDR3 has 14 amino acids. V lost 1 base and J lost 3, with 10 bases in between. The CDR3 DNA follows: TGTGCCAGCAGTTTAGTCGGACGAGTCTACGAGCAGTACTTC. Residues: CASSLVGRVYEQYF.

This clonotype appeared a few times. The chain recombines TRBV4-3 with TRBJ1-1; TRBD1 might be the D (6 bases). Germline V gene sequence: CDR1 LGHNA, CDR2 YSLEER. The CDR3 has 13 residues. V was shortened by 0 bases and J by 10 bases, with 12 bases between the two germline ends. CDR3 sequence (DNA): TGCGCCAGCAGCCAAGAGCGGGGGCGCGTAGCTTTCTTT. This gives the protein CASSQERGRVAFF.

CDR3 bases: TGCAGTGCTCCCTGGGGGGCGGTCGATGGCTACACCTTC. The encoded protein is CSAPWGAVDGYTF. The chain carries TRBV20-1 and TRBJ1-2; D might be TRBD1 (6 bases). Per the germline V gene, CDR1 is DFQATT and CDR2 is SNEGSKA (reference sequence). The CDR3 extends over 13 amino acids. With 5 bases removed from V and 6 bases from J, the gap between germline ends came to 16 bases.